The 14 T cell receptor beta chains below come from one sample, sequenced in a study of T cells in localized non-small cell lung cancer. The data were produced by immunoSEQ multiplex PCR, yet TCRdb's version contains in-frame clones alone and is incomplete. The sample carries approximately 11,000 clones, about 80% recorded once. The source was peripheral blood, collected before any cancer treatment. The receptors shown here come from a male donor older than 55 with stage I lung adenocarcinoma.

The chain is built from TRBV7-8 and TRBJ2-3, with D perhaps matching TRBD1 (6 bases). This CDR3 contains 15 residues. Germline CDR1 SGHVS, CDR2 FQNEAQ. V was cut by 2 bases and J by 2 bases, with 11 bases left in between. Here the CDR3 DNA reads TGTGCCAGCAGCTTAATGAAGGGGGACACAGATACGCAGTATTTT. Residues: CASSLMKGDTDTQYF.

The chain joins TRBV25-1 to TRBJ1-6; 7 bases match TRBD1. The CDR3 has 15 residues. With 2 bases clipped from V and 7 bases from J, the junction kept 5 bases outside the gene matches. Germline V gene data show CDR1 as MGHDK and CDR2 as SYGVNS. This CDR3 is CASSEVQGKNSPLHF. CDR3 DNA: TGTGCCAGCAGTGAAGTACAGGGGAAGAATTCACCCCTCCACTTT. Combining the CDR3 with reference TRBV25-1 and TRBJ1-6 gives the whole variable domain EADIYQTPRYLVIGTGKKITLECSQTMGHDKMYWYQQDPGMELHLIHYSYGVNSTEKGDLSSESTVSRIRTEHFPLTLESARPSHTSQYLCASSEVQGKNSPLHFGNGTRLTVT.

J is TRBJ1-6 and V is TRBV12-5; weak D call: TRBD1 (5 bases). Germline CDR1 is LGHNT and CDR2 is FRNRAP. The CDR3 length is 14 residues. The ends were cut back, 3 bases at V and 7 bases at J, with 10 bases in the middle. CDR3 in DNA: TGTGCTAGTGGTTTCGGGCAGGGAAATTCACCCCTCCACTTT. As protein: CASGFGQGNSPLHF.

The chain links TRBV7-9 to TRBJ1-3; D not certain. Trimming left V 5 bases short and J 4 bases short, with 24 bases between. The germline gives CDR1 SEHNR, CDR2 FQNEAQ (reference sequence). The CDR3 loop spans 18 amino acids. CDR3: CASSLTWGGRTVGNTIYF. The CDR3 DNA reads TGTGCCAGCAGCCTCACTTGGGGTGGCCGGACTGTCGGAAACACCATATATTTT.

The chain couples TRBV7-9 to TRBJ2-5; D is ambiguous. Trimming pared 8 bases from V and 3 bases from J, leaving 10 bases between. Germline CDR1 and CDR2: SEHNR and FQNEAQ (reference sequence). This CDR3 spans 12 amino acids. This CDR3 is CASHPAEETQYF. The CDR3 DNA follows: TGTGCCAGCCACCCGGCGGAAGAGACCCAGTACTTC. The complete variable domain, with remaining parts taken from reference TRBV7-9 and TRBJ2-5, reads DTGVSQNPRHKITKRGQNVTFRCDPISEHNRLYWYRQTLGQGPEFLTYFQNEAQLEKSRLLSDRFSAERPKGSFSTLEIQRTEQGDSAMYLCASHPAEETQYFGPGTRLLVL.

The table lists this clone with a few counts. The chain has TRBV10-2 and TRBJ1-5, with D hard to call. Germline-derived CDR1 and CDR2 are WSHSY and SAAADI. Trimming pared 2 bases from V and 4 bases from J, leaving 12 bases between. The CDR3 runs to 15 residues. CDR3 nucleotides: TGCGCCAGCAGTGAGGTGGGAAGGACGAATCAGCCCCAGCATTTT. This sequence encodes CASSEVGRTNQPQHF.

The chain couples TRBV7-2 to TRBJ1-1; TRBD1 matches at 7 bases. CDR3 size: 13 residues. CDR1 is SGHTA, CDR2 FQGNSA, per germline. V lost 1 base to trimming and J lost 10 bases; unmatched junction nucleotides: 6. The CDR3 DNA is TGTGCCAGCAGCTTAGGGAGACAGGGCCGAGCTTTCTTT. It encodes CASSLGRQGRAFF.

In DNA, the CDR3 is TGTGCCAGCAGCTGGGGGACGGGCTCCTACGAGCAGTACTTC. Its translation is CASSWGTGSYEQYF. The chain recombines TRBV5-6 with TRBJ2-5; D tentatively reads TRBD1 or TRBD2 (5 bases each). The closer fit of TRBJ2-7 to the DNA end suggests the J call may be wrong. The CDR3 spans 14 residues. In germline, CDR1 is SGHDT, CDR2 YYEEEE.

This clone came up once. The chain has TRBV5-4 and TRBJ2-7; D may correspond to TRBD1 or TRBD2 (5 bases each). V shed 2 bases and J shed 3 bases, with 9 bases lying between them. The CDR3 is made up of 13 amino acids. Germline V gene data show CDR1 as SGHNT and CDR2 as YYREEE (reference sequence). The CDR3 nucleotides are TGTGCCAGCAGCTTTGGGGACGACTACGAGCAGTACTTC. Protein product: CASSFGDDYEQYF.

This sequence joins TRBV5-1 and TRBJ1-1; D is undetermined. This CDR3 comprises 13 residues. Trimming pared 2 bases from V and 1 base from J, leaving 6 bases between. Germline CDR1 and CDR2: SGHRS and YFSETQ. The CDR3 nucleotides are TGCGCCAGCAGCTTTGAGGGGAACACTGAAGCTTTCTTT. Amino acids: CASSFEGNTEAFF.

This sequence joins TRBV27 and TRBJ2-1; 7 nucleotides match TRBD1. V lost 3 bases to trimming and J lost 8 bases; unmatched junction nucleotides: 19. Germline CDR1 and CDR2: MNHEY and SMNVEV (reference sequence). This CDR3 contains 18 residues. The chain's CDR3 is CASSFNSIDRVSVHEQFF. CDR3 nucleotide sequence: TGTGCCAGCAGTTTCAACTCAATAGACAGGGTCTCCGTTCATGAGCAGTTCTTC.

This clone turned up a few times. The CDR3 coding sequence is TGTGCCATCAGCCGGGCTGGGGGGAGAGGCAATGAGCAGTTCTTC. This encodes CAISRAGGRGNEQFF. The chain is built from TRBV10-3 and TRBJ2-1, with D perhaps matching TRBD2 (6 bases). V lost 6 bases, J lost 6 bases, and 18 bases lay in between. This CDR3 has 15 residues. Germline-derived CDR1 and CDR2 are ENHRY and SYGVKD.

DNA of the CDR3: TGTGCCAGCCACTGGGGGGGGTTGTTTAGCAATCAGCCCCAGCATTTT. This translates into CASHWGGLFSNQPQHF. The chain combines TRBV11-3 with TRBJ1-5, with D tentatively TRBD1 (5 bases). The CDR3 loop spans 16 amino acids. Germline assignment: CDR1 SGHNT and CDR2 YENEEA. V was clipped by 8 bases and J by 0 bases, with 17 bases between them.

The J gene is TRBJ1-5, the V gene TRBV27; D might be TRBD1 (6 bases). The V gene lost 0 bases and the J gene lost 4 bases, with 13 bases spanning the gap. This CDR3 comprises 16 residues. CDR1 is MNHEY and CDR2 is SMNVEV in the germline V gene (reference sequence). DNA of the CDR3: TGTGCCAGCAGTTTATCATCAGGGGTTGGGAATCAGCCCCAGCATTTT. Translated: CASSLSSGVGNQPQHF.